This TCR beta chain originates from a study of cytomegalovirus exposure and HLA in healthy donors. Study-wide findings and caveats: Presence/absence comparisons presumed near-even sequencing depth among donors.

It was with 60 Vbeta and 13 Jbeta primers that the PCR ran. Only in-frame clones appear in the TCRdb table, and some are missing; sequencing was by immunoSEQ multiplex PCR. The sample holds approximately 190,000 clones, approximately 84% seen once. Regarding this clone: Antigen unknown.

The CDR3 is 13 amino acids. The ends were cut back, 6 bases at V and 1 base at J, with 9 bases in the middle. Per the germline V gene, CDR1 is MGHRA and CDR2 is YSYEKL. The source is a man over 45 in good health and CMV-seronegative. The chain is built from TRBV4-1 and TRBJ2-5, with D hard to call. The sequencing input was PBMCs. CDR3 amino acids: CASSPTSQETQYF. CDR3 in DNA: TGCGCCAGCAGTCCCACAAGCCAAGAGACCCAGTACTTC.